Listed here are 2 T cell receptor beta chains from one sample, sequenced in a study of T cell responses to AZD1222 COVID-19 vaccine. Some clones are missing from TCRdb's copy, which holds only in-frame ones; the method was immunoSEQ multiplex PCR. The sample contains under 150,000 clones, 70% to 90% of which appear only once. The material was peripheral blood, obtained 28 days after the second AZD1222 dose. Receptors originate from an adult who received the AZD1222 COVID-19 vaccine.

The V call is TRBV12-3 or TRBV12-4, the J call TRBJ1-1; tentatively, D is TRBD1 (5 bases). This CDR3 has 13 amino acids. Trimming cost V 1 base and J 11 bases, with 14 bases left between them. CDR3 DNA sequence: TGTGCCAGCAGTTTAGGTCCCTCGGGGACGGCTTTCTTT. It specifies CASSLGPSGTAFF.

This clone was found a few times. V is TRBV7-2 and J is TRBJ1-2, with D hard to call. This CDR3 has 15 residues. Trimming shortened V by 1 base and J by 4 bases, and 13 bases separated the two germline ends. Germline CDR1 SGHTA, CDR2 FQGNSA. CDR3: CASSLVVTSPYGYTF. CDR3 sequence (DNA): TGTGCCAGCAGCTTAGTCGTGACATCTCCCTATGGCTACACCTTC.